This is a list of T cell receptor beta chains from one sample in a study of OX40 agonist ivuxolimab in advanced cancers. Data came from immunoSEQ multiplex PCR; TCRdb stores just in-frame clones and leaves some out. The sample contains around 30,000 clones, 70% to 85% of which appear only once. The sequences come from CD4+ or CD8+ T cells sorted from blood, collected in a trial of the OX40 agonist ivuxolimab. The source is an adult with an advanced solid tumor such as melanoma, head and neck, liver or kidney cancer. Both conserved end residues are part of each CDR3. The D gene is left open where the match is weak. Rows give clone size only sometimes, using once, few, many, or a class for an expanded clone.

>.|.|TRBV21-1|TRBJ2-3
TGTGCCGCGGGACAGGGGTCATACTTCCAAGATACGCAGTATTTT
CAAGQGSYFQDTQYF
>.|.|TRBV28|TRBJ1-3
TGTGCCAGCAGCCCGACAAACAGAAACACCATATATTTT
CASSPTNRNTIYF
>.|TRBD1|TRBV9|TRBJ1-6
TGTGCCAGCAGCCCAGCCGGGACAGGGGTTTCACCCCTCCACTTT
CASSPAGTGVSPLHF
>few|.|TRBV9|TRBJ2-3
TGTGCCAGCAGCGGGCTTGATACGCAGTATTTT
CASSGLDTQYF
>.|.|TRBV30|TRBJ2-1
TGTGCCTGGACGGGACAAGGTAGCAATGAGCAGTTCTTC
CAWTGQGSNEQFF
>.|TRBD2|TRBV7-3|TRBJ2-1
TGTGCCAGCAGCTCAACAGGCCTAGCGGGAAATGAGCAGTTCTTC
CASSSTGLAGNEQFF
>.|.|TRBV10-2|TRBJ2-2
TGCGCCAGCACCGATACAGGGTCCGGGGAGCTGTTTTTT
CASTDTGSGELFF
>.|.|TRBV13|TRBJ1-1
TGTGCCAGCAGCCTCTGGACAGCCTTTGACACTGAAGCTTTCTTT
CASSLWTAFDTEAFF
>.|.|TRBV6-4|TRBJ2-3
TGTGCCAGCAGTAGGGTATGGGGCACAGATACGCAGTATTTT
CASSRVWGTDTQYF
>.|TRBD2|TRBV7-9|TRBJ2-1
TGTGCCAGCAGCCCGAGGACTAGCGGGGGGTGGGATGAGCAGTTCTTC
CASSPRTSGGWDEQFF
>.|.|TRBV4-1|TRBJ2-1
TGCGCCAGCAGCCAAGAGAGGAACAGCGTCTACAATGAGCAGTTCTTC
CASSQERNSVYNEQFF
>.|TRBD1|TRBV7-9|TRBJ2-3
TGTGCCAGCAGCCTCCTGACAGGGGGTAGGACAGATACGCAGTATTTT
CASSLLTGGRTDTQYF
>.|.|TRBV4-3|TRBJ1-4
TGCGCCAGCAGCTTAGGGACGGGGTTTAATGAAAAACTGTTTTTT
CASSLGTGFNEKLFF
>.|TRBD2|TRBV7-9|TRBJ2-7
TGTGCCAGCAGCTCGCCGGGACTAGCGGGAGACGAGCAGTACTTC
CASSSPGLAGDEQYF
>once|.|TRBV27|TRBJ2-1
TGTGCCAGCAGTTTAAGGCAGTACAATGAGCAGTTCTTC
CASSLRQYNEQFF
>medium-sized|.|TRBV30|TRBJ2-2
TGTGCCTGGACTACGGGCCTTAACACCGGGGAGCTGTTTTTT
CAWTTGLNTGELFF